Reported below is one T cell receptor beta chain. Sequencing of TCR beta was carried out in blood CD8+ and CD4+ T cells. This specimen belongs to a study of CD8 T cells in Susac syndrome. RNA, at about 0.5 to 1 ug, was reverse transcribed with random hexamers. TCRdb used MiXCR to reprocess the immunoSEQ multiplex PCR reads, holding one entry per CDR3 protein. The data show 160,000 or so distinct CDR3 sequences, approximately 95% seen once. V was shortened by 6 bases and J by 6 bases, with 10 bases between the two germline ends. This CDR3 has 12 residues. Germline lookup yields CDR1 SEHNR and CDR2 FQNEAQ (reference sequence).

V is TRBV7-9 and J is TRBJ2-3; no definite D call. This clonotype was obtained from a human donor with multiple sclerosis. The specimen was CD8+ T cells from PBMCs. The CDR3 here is CASSTTWDTQYF. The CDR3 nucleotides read TGTGCCAGCAGTACAACTTGGGATACGCAGTATTTT.